This is a list of T cell receptor beta chains from one sample in a study of T-cell memory formation after mild COVID-19. TCRdb re-called the 5' RACE reads through MiXCR, storing one row per CDR3 protein. The top ten clones hold around a fifth of a sample with roughly 300,000 distinct CDR3 sequences, approximately 8.4% of them seen once. The sample was PBMCs or a T cell subset sorted from them (not recorded which). Receptors were obtained from a man younger than 35 who had mild COVID-19 (a few samples of this study predate the infection). Cell type and time point are not known. CDR3s include the opening cysteine and the closing phenylalanine or tryptophan. D genes are given only for firm matches. Clone size appears in some rows only: once, few, many, or a class for an expanded clone.

v_call	j_call	d_call	clone_size	cdr3_nt	cdr3_aa
TRBV5-1	TRBJ2-2	NA	many	TGCGCCAGCAGCTTCGGCGGGGGCCCGAACACCGGGGAGCTGTTTTTT	CASSFGGGPNTGELFF
TRBV7-2	TRBJ1-5	NA	once	TGTGCCAGCAGATCCGGGGGGGGCGGTCAGCCCCAGCATTTT	CASRSGGGGQPQHF
TRBV4-3	TRBJ1-1	NA	many	TGCGCCAGCAGCCAAGAATCTTGGGCAACCCAAGCTTTCTTT	CASSQESWATQAFF
TRBV20-1	TRBJ1-2	TRBD1	NA	TGCAGTGGGACGGGGACAGCGTCCTATGGCTACACCTTC	CSGTGTASYGYTF
TRBV3-1	TRBJ2-2	NA	few	TGTGCCAGCAGCCAAGAACACGGGGCGAACACCGGGGAGCTGTTTTTT	CASSQEHGANTGELFF
TRBV11-1	TRBJ1-3	NA	NA	TGTGCCAGCAGCTTTGGACGGCGCTCTGGAAACACCATATATTTT	CASSFGRRSGNTIYF
TRBV27	TRBJ2-1	TRBD1	many	TGTGCCAGCAGCGGACAGGGTACTGCCGATGAGCAGTTCTTC	CASSGQGTADEQFF
TRBV5-1	TRBJ2-1	NA	few	TGCGCCAGCAGCTTCATTGCGAGCTACAATGAGCAGTTCTTC	CASSFIASYNEQFF
TRBV7-2	TRBJ1-1	NA	many	TGTGCCAGCAGCTTAGTAGGGGCGGGCACTGAAGCTTTCTTT	CASSLVGAGTEAFF
TRBV5-1	TRBJ2-1	NA	few	TGCGCCAGCAGCTTGCTCTCCCAATCGAAATACAATGAGCAGTTCTTC	CASSLLSQSKYNEQFF
TRBV24-1	TRBJ2-1	TRBD2	NA	TGTGCCACCAGTGAGCGGGGGGCCTACAATAAGCAGTTCTTC	CATSERGAYNKQFF
TRBV6-5	TRBJ1-2	NA	many	TGTGCCAGCAGAACCGTACCTAACTATGGCTACACCTTC	CASRTVPNYGYTF
TRBV7-3	TRBJ1-3	NA	few	TGTGCCAGCAGCTTAACGGGTAGAAACACCATATATTTT	CASSLTGRNTIYF
TRBV5-1	TRBJ1-4	NA	NA	TGCGCCAGCAGGCGGTCGGGCGGCCCCGAGGAAAAACTGTTTTTT	CASRRSGGPEEKLFF
TRBV4-2	TRBJ1-5	NA	NA	TGTGCCAGCAGCCCGGAGAACAGGGTCTATAGCAATCAGCCCCAGCATTTT	CASSPENRVYSNQPQHF
TRBV10-1	TRBJ2-1	TRBD2	many	TGCGCCAGCAGTGATGCGGGGGACCGACCTGGCTCCTACAATGAGCAGTTCTTC	CASSDAGDRPGSYNEQFF
TRBV7-2	TRBJ1-1	NA	NA	TGTGCCAGCAACGGGTCTCCGAACACTGAAGCTTTCTTT	CASNGSPNTEAFF
TRBV7-2	TRBJ1-2	TRBD1	few	TGTGCCAGCAGCCGTCAGGGGGGTGTGTTTAACTATGGCTACACCTTC	CASSRQGGVFNYGYTF
TRBV7-8	TRBJ1-2	TRBD1	NA	TGTGCCAGCAGCTCCCAAGGGACAGGGTACTATGGCTACACCTTC	CASSSQGTGYYGYTF
TRBV12-3/TRBV12-4	TRBJ1-6	NA	few	TGTGCCAGCAGCTTTCCAGGGGATTCACCCCTCCACTTT	CASSFPGDSPLHF
TRBV7-2	TRBJ1-6	NA	few	TGTGCCAGCAGCTTCCACAGCAGGACCAATTCACCCCTCCACTTT	CASSFHSRTNSPLHF
TRBV7-2	TRBJ1-2	NA	few	TGTGCCAGCAGCCCACCGGCCTTCGACAGTTATGGCTACACCTTC	CASSPPAFDSYGYTF
TRBV2	TRBJ2-1	NA	few	TGTGCCAGCAGTATAAGCGGTGCCTACAATGAGCAGTTCTTC	CASSISGAYNEQFF
TRBV5-1	TRBJ1-1	NA	NA	TGCGCCAGCAGCCTTTTTTCGGTAGGATTGATGACTGAAGCTTTCTTT	CASSLFSVGLMTEAFF
TRBV28	TRBJ2-6	NA	NA	TGTTCTAAGCCAGGGTCTGGGGCCAACGTCCTGACTTTC	CSKPGSGANVLTF
TRBV5-1	TRBJ1-4	NA	NA	TGCGCCAGCAGCTTGGTGTGGGCAGCAACTAATGAAAAACTGTTTTTT	CASSLVWAATNEKLFF
TRBV12-3/TRBV12-4	TRBJ2-3	NA	NA	TGTGCCAGCAGCCCACAGTATTTT	CASSPQYF
TRBV18	TRBJ1-1	TRBD1	few	TGTGCCAGCTCACCGGGGAACAGGGGGGAGACGACTGAAGCTTTCTTT	CASSPGNRGETTEAFF
TRBV7-3	TRBJ2-1	TRBD1	NA	TGTGCCAGCAGCTTAAGGGACAGGGCAAGCTCCTACAATGAGCAGTTCTTC	CASSLRDRASSYNEQFF
TRBV28	TRBJ2-3	NA	NA	TGTGCCAGCAGTTTAAGCGGGCAGCAGGATACGCAGTATTTT	CASSLSGQQDTQYF
TRBV2	TRBJ1-6	NA	NA	TGTGCCAGCGGCGGGGCCGGGGTTTCACCCCTCCACTTT	CASGGAGVSPLHF
TRBV2	TRBJ2-3	TRBD2	few	TGTGCCAGCAAGACTAGCGGGGGGTCAAATACGCAGTATTTT	CASKTSGGSNTQYF